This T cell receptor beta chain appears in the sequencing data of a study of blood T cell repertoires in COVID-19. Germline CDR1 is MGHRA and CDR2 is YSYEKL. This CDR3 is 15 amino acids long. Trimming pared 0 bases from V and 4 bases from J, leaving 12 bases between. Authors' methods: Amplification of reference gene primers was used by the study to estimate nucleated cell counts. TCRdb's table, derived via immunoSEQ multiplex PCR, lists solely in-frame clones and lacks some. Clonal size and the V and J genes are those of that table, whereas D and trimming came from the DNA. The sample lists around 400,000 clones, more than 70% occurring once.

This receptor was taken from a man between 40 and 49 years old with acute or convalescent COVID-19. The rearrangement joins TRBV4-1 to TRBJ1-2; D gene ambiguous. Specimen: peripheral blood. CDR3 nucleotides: TGCGCCAGCAGCCAAGATGATGGAGGACCCTATGGCTACACCTTC. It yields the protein CASSQDDGGPYGYTF.